The 18 T cell receptor beta chains below come from one sample, sequenced in a study of blood T cells in healthy people across ages. The use of a sample-barcoded 5' primer and a J-beta primer mix characterized a second PCR of about 7 to 12 cycles. In TCRdb, the 5' RACE reads were re-called with MiXCR into one record per CDR3 protein. The table records roughly 1,300,000 distinct CDR3 sequences, approximately 59% of them present only once. Sequencing was carried out using blood. All receptors come from a young man in good health.

Only a few counts were recorded for this clonotype. The chain combines TRBV20-1 with TRBJ2-1; D uncertain. The germline V gene encodes CDR1 DFQATT and CDR2 SNEGSKA (reference sequence). V was pared by 0 bases and J by 8 bases, with 14 bases between. This CDR3 is built from 14 residues. The CDR3 loop is CSARDLRDTHEQFF. As DNA, the CDR3 is TGCAGTGCTAGAGATCTTAGAGATACTCATGAGCAGTTCTTC.

The rearrangement links TRBV20-1 to TRBJ2-3; 7 bases line up with TRBD2. The CDR3 consists of 15 residues. CDR1 DFQATT and CDR2 SNEGSKA come from the germline V gene (reference sequence). V dropped 5 bases and J dropped 9; count of bases not matched to a gene: 17. CDR3 in DNA: TGCAGTGCTCGACGGGGGGATCTTTACCGAGAGACGCAGTATTTT. As protein: CSARRGDLYRETQYF.

Details on this clonotype: The junction shows a germline mismatch at one end, possibly a read error. V gene TRBV12-3 or TRBV12-4 combines with J gene TRBJ2-1; 8 bases line up with TRBD2. This CDR3 has 15 amino acids. CDR3 DNA: TGTGCAAGCAGTTTTCGAGCGGGAGATGCGAATGAGCAGTTCTTC. It is translated as CASSFRAGDANEQFF.

The chain employs TRBV28 and TRBJ2-4; 7 positions agree with TRBD1. The CDR3 is made up of 14 amino acids. With V trimmed by 2 bases and J by 9 bases, 7 bases remained unmatched. Germline values: CDR1 MDHEN, CDR2 SYDVKM. CDR3 amino acids: CASSLLPGGRIQYF. The CDR3 DNA reads TGTGCCAGCAGTTTACTGCCAGGGGGACGCATTCAGTACTTC.

Note on this clonotype: One junction end disagrees with the germline gene, perhaps due to a read error. The V and J genes are TRBV6-2 or TRBV6-3 and TRBJ1-6, with TRBD1 matching 7 bases. CDR3 size: 14 residues. Germline values: CDR1 MNHEY, CDR2 SVGEGT. CDR3 amino acids: CASSQQGRYSPLHF. CDR3 nucleotide sequence: TGTGCTAGCAGTCAACAGGGGCGATATTCACCCCTCCACTTT.

V usage is TRBV7-2 and J usage is TRBJ1-4; 11 bases match TRBD1. Trimming took 1 base from V and 8 from J; bases not matched to a gene: 6. Germline CDR1 and CDR2: SGHTA and FQGNSA. This CDR3 contains 16 residues. Here the CDR3 reads CASSLGGQGALEKLFF. CDR3 coding DNA: TGTGCCAGCAGCTTAGGAGGACAGGGGGCGTTAGAAAAACTGTTTTTT.

The CDR3: CASSRRLGEETQYF. The DNA of the CDR3 is TGTGCCAGCAGCCGTAGACTAGGGGAAGAGACCCAGTACTTC. This rearrangement joins TRBV7-6 to TRBJ2-5; possibly TRBD2 for D (6 bases). The CDR3 length is 14 residues. The ends were cut back, 5 bases at V and 3 bases at J, with 13 bases in the middle. CDR1 and CDR2 from the germline V gene are SGHVS and FNYEAQ.

The chain is built from TRBV2 and TRBJ1-5; D is unresolved. The V end lost 6 bases, the J end lost 2 bases, and 14 bases lay between the germline ends. CDR3 length equals 15 residues. The V gene's germline CDR1 is SNHLY and CDR2 FYNNEI. CDR3 region: CASSGNGFGNQPQHF. CDR3 nucleotide sequence: TGTGCCAGCAGCGGCAACGGTTTCGGCAATCAGCCCCAGCATTTT. Filled out from reference TRBV2 and TRBJ1-5, the complete variable domain reads EPEVTQTPSHQVTQMGQEVILRCVPISNHLYFYWYRQILGQKVEFLVSFYNNEISEKSEIFDDQFSVERPDGSNFTLKIRSTKLEDSAMYFCASSGNGFGNQPQHFGDGTRLSIL.

The gene calls are TRBV12-3 or TRBV12-4 and TRBJ2-2; the D is unclear. The CDR3 is 13 amino acids. With 8 bases removed from V and 6 bases from J, the gap between germline ends came to 13 bases. CDR3 DNA sequence: TGTGCCAGCGCACCGTATGTGGCCGGGGAGCTGTTTTTT. Encoded protein: CASAPYVAGELFF.

This chain connects TRBV6-6 to TRBJ1-1; D unclear. CDR1 is MNHNY and CDR2 is SVGAGI in the germline V gene (reference sequence). V was trimmed by 3 bases and J by 8 bases, leaving 7 bases between them. The CDR3 extends over 11 amino acids. The CDR3 coding sequence is TGTGCCAGCAGTTATCTCCTAGAAGCTTTCTTT. This gives the protein CASSYLLEAFF.

This clonotype was seen only a few times. J is TRBJ2-1 and V is TRBV30, with 7 nucleotides matching TRBD2. This CDR3 spans 11 amino acids. Germline V CDR1 and CDR2: GTSNPN, SVGIG (reference sequence). Trimming removed 2 bases from V and 8 bases from J; junction bases left unmatched: 0. This CDR3 reads CAWSRGDEQFF. In DNA, the CDR3 is TGTGCCTGGAGTCGGGGGGATGAGCAGTTCTTC. Using reference TRBV30 and TRBJ2-1 for the parts outside the CDR3, the full variable domain is SQTIHQWPATLVQPVGSPLSLECTVEGTSNPNLYWYRQAAGRGLQLLFYSVGIGQISSEVPQNLSASRPQDRQFILSSKKLLLSDSGFYLCAWSRGDEQFFGPGTRLTVL.

V is TRBV11-2 and J is TRBJ2-7; D unresolved. V dropped 5 bases and J dropped 0 bases, with 11 bases sitting between them. Germline V gene sequence: CDR1 SGHAT, CDR2 FQNNGV. The CDR3 spans 14 residues. The CDR3 DNA reads as TGTGCCAGCAGCCCCCGGTGGAGCTCCTACGAGCAGTACTTC. Residues: CASSPRWSSYEQYF.

The genes are TRBV6-5 and TRBJ2-5; possibly TRBD2 for D (6 bases). Germline CDR1 is MNHEY and CDR2 is SVGAGI. The V and J ends lost 3 bases and 5 bases respectively, with 16 bases between them. This CDR3 is 15 amino acids long. The CDR3 reads CASSYHQGGRETQYF. The CDR3 nucleotides read TGTGCCAGCAGTTATCACCAGGGAGGTCGGGAGACCCAGTACTTC.

The rearrangement joins TRBV27 to TRBJ2-7, with a tentative D call TRBD2 (6 bases). Trimming took 5 bases from V and 5 from J, leaving 19 bases between them. Per the germline V gene, CDR1 is MNHEY and CDR2 is SMNVEV (reference sequence). The CDR3 length is 15 residues. CDR3 region: CASSPLIAEQNEQYF. For the CDR3, the DNA is TGTGCCAGCAGTCCACTGATAGCGGAGCAGAACGAGCAGTACTTC.

This clonotype was counted a few times. This rearrangement joins TRBV4-2 to TRBJ2-5; D is unresolved. Trimming took off 0 bases at V and 0 bases at J, with 8 bases between the two ends. Per the germline V gene, CDR1 is LGHNA and CDR2 is YNFKEQ. This CDR3 is 15 amino acids long. Here the CDR3 reads CASSQDQTYQETQYF. DNA for the CDR3: TGTGCCAGCAGCCAAGATCAAACATACCAAGAGACCCAGTACTTC.

CDR3 sequence (DNA): TGTGCCAGCAGCGTAGGGTGGAATGAGCAGTTCTTC. It translates to CASSVGWNEQFF. The chain recombines TRBV9 with TRBJ2-1; no clear D gene. The germline CDR1 and CDR2 sequences are SGDLS and YYNGEE. This CDR3 is built from 12 residues. Trimming pared 0 bases from V and 7 bases from J, leaving 5 bases between.

Here the CDR3 DNA reads TGTGCCAGCAGTTTATTAGGCAGGGATGAGGCTGGCTACACCTTC. This translates into CASSLLGRDEAGYTF. V is TRBV27 and J is TRBJ1-2; a weak D match, TRBD1 (5 bases). Between the trimmed V and J ends, which lost 1 base and 7 bases, there was a span of 16 bases. The CDR3 totals 15 residues. CDR1 and CDR2 (germline): MNHEY, SMNVEV (reference sequence).

Only a few counts were recorded for this clonotype. Germline is not matched at one junction end, which may reflect a read error. J is TRBJ1-1 and V is TRBV4-1; D is perhaps TRBD1 (5 bases). Germline V gene data show CDR1 as MGHRA and CDR2 as YSYEKL. The CDR3 contains 17 residues. This chain's CDR3 is CASSQDLGLQPGTEAFF. As DNA, the CDR3 is TGCGCCAGCAGCCAAGATTTAGGGCTCCAACCGGGGACTGAGGCTTTCTTT.